This passage covers 23 T cell receptor beta chains from one sample sequenced in a study of cytomegalovirus exposure and HLA in healthy donors. Amplification used 60 Vbeta primers and 13 Jbeta primers. Method: immunoSEQ multiplex PCR; TCRdb's copy keeps in-frame clones and lacks some. The top ten clones hold more than 1.5% of a sample with approximately 180,000 clones, around 86% of them seen once. Input material: PBMCs. Source of these receptors: a woman younger than 35 in good health and CMV-seronegative.

This chain uses TRBV4-2 with TRBJ2-2; the D gene is possibly TRBD2 (6 bases). Deletions cut 7 bases from V and 3 bases from J, with 18 bases between. Germline loops: CDR1 LGHNA, CDR2 YNFKEQ. The CDR3 spans 16 residues. The CDR3 reads CASTARGRTDTGELFF. The DNA for the CDR3 is TGTGCCAGCACCGCACGGGGGAGGACGGACACCGGGGAGCTGTTTTTT.

The genes are TRBV5-1 and TRBJ2-7; 10 positions agree with TRBD2. Per germline, CDR1 SGHRS and CDR2 YFSETQ. The CDR3 loop spans 18 amino acids. V lost 0 bases, J lost 2 bases, and 11 bases stayed unmatched. CDR3 sequence: CASSLVTSGFPSTYEQYF. The CDR3 DNA sequence: TGCGCCAGCAGCTTGGTGACTAGCGGGTTTCCGAGCACCTACGAGCAGTACTTC.

The DNA of the CDR3 is TGTGCCAGCAGCTTAGGCGGTGGAAATACGCAGTATTTT. It encodes CASSLGGGNTQYF. The chain couples TRBV7-2 to TRBJ2-3, with D hard to call. Germline V gives CDR1 SGHTA, CDR2 FQGNSA. CDR3 length: 13 amino acids. V was clipped by 1 base and J by 7 bases, with 9 bases between them.

V usage is TRBV29-1 and J usage is TRBJ1-3; D is perhaps TRBD1 (5 bases). CDR1 and CDR2 from the germline V gene are SQVTM and ANQGSEA. V gave up 4 bases and J gave up 1 base, with 11 bases separating them. The CDR3 is made up of 14 amino acids. Here the CDR3 reads CSVGGGFSGNTIYF. CDR3 DNA sequence: TGCAGCGTTGGGGGGGGGTTTTCTGGAAACACCATATATTTT.

As to this clone: A junction boundary mismatches the germline segment, possibly from a read error. The chain carries TRBV7-7 and TRBJ2-1; 7 bases are shared with TRBD2. The germline gives CDR1 SSHAT, CDR2 FNYEAQ (reference sequence). This CDR3 is built from 13 residues. The CDR3 DNA reads as TGTGCTAGCAGCTTAGGATTAGCGGGTGAGCAGTTCTTC. Translating gives CASSLGLAGEQFF.

The chain uses TRBV6-5 and TRBJ1-2; TRBD1 is a possible D gene (5 bases). Trimming took off 7 bases at V and 4 bases at J, with 13 bases between the two ends. The germline V gene encodes CDR1 MNHEY and CDR2 SVGAGI. This CDR3 comprises 13 residues. The CDR3 DNA sequence: TGTGCCAGCACTCCGACTAGGGGCTATGGCTACACCTTC. It is translated as CASTPTRGYGYTF.

The chain joins TRBV2 to TRBJ2-2, with D maybe TRBD2 (6 bases). This CDR3 region has 12 residues. The V gene lost 6 bases and the J gene lost 6 bases, with 8 bases spanning the gap. Germline lookup yields CDR1 SNHLY and CDR2 FYNNEI. The CDR3 region has the DNA TGTGCCAGCAGGGGGGGTCCCGGGGAGCTGTTTTTT. This sequence encodes CASRGGPGELFF.

The rearrangement joins TRBV27 to TRBJ2-7; no definite D call. There are 13 residues in the CDR3. Between the trimmed V and J ends, which lost 8 bases and 0 bases, there was a span of 11 bases. Germline CDR1 reads MNHEY; CDR2 reads SMNVEV (reference sequence). The CDR3 spells CASRELNSYEQYF. In DNA, the CDR3 is TGTGCCAGCCGCGAGCTAAACTCCTACGAGCAGTACTTC.

J is TRBJ1-1 and V is TRBV28; TRBD1 agrees at 9 bases. The junction had 4 bases not matched to a gene; V was cut back by 2 bases and J by 3 bases. The CDR3 contains 15 residues. The germline gives CDR1 MDHEN, CDR2 SYDVKM. The CDR3 coding sequence is TGTGCCAGCAGTTTACCCGACAGGGGGTACACTGAAGCTTTCTTT. It encodes CASSLPDRGYTEAFF. Filled out from reference TRBV28 and TRBJ1-1, the complete variable domain reads DVKVTQSSRYLVKRTGEKVFLECVQDMDHENMFWYRQDPGLGLRLIYFSYDVKMKEKGDIPEGYSVSREKKERFSLILESASTNQTSMYLCASSLPDRGYTEAFFGQGTRLTVV.

The chain has TRBV6-1 and TRBJ1-4; D is undetermined. CDR1 and CDR2 (germline): MNHNS, SASEGT. This CDR3 is 16 amino acids long. The V end was cut by 2 bases, the J end by 8 bases, with 18 bases between. The CDR3 nucleotides are TGTGCCAGCAGTGAAATGGGCGGGGAGGTACGAGAAAAACTGTTTTTT. It translates to CASSEMGGEVREKLFF.

The rearrangement uses TRBV19 and TRBJ1-6; perhaps TRBD1 as D (5 bases). Trimming cost V 9 bases and J 7 bases, with 19 bases left between them. The CDR3 has 15 residues. The germline V gene encodes CDR1 LNHDA and CDR2 SQIVND (reference sequence). The CDR3 DNA sequence: TGTGCCAGCGCAAACTCCAGGGTAGGGAATTCACCCCTCCACTTT. Translated, it gives CASANSRVGNSPLHF.

The rearrangement links TRBV5-6 to TRBJ1-2, with a tentative D call TRBD1 (6 bases). The CDR3 runs to 13 residues. Germline V gene data show CDR1 as SGHDT and CDR2 as YYEEEE. V lost 4 bases and J lost 4, with 11 bases in between. In DNA form, the CDR3 reads TGTGCCAGCAGCCAGGACAGAGGCTATGGCTACACCTTC. This codes for CASSQDRGYGYTF.

This chain links TRBV10-3 with TRBJ1-5; 10 bases fit TRBD1. The CDR3 totals 15 residues. In germline, CDR1 is ENHRY, CDR2 SYGVKD. V was clipped by 6 bases and J by 5 bases; unmatched bases: 7. The CDR3 region is CAIRGDRGQDQPQHF. For the CDR3, the DNA is TGTGCCATCAGGGGAGACAGGGGGCAAGATCAGCCCCAGCATTTT.

V gene TRBV6-1 combines with J gene TRBJ2-3; TRBD1 matches at 7 bases. CDR1 and CDR2 from the germline V gene are MNHNS and SASEGT. The CDR3 is made up of 15 amino acids. The V and J ends lost 7 bases and 0 bases, in that order; junction bases with no gene match: 7. This chain's CDR3 is CASKGTGVSTDTQYF. The CDR3 DNA follows: TGTGCCAGCAAGGGAACAGGGGTTAGCACAGATACGCAGTATTTT.

This chain joins TRBV10-2 and TRBJ2-7; 7 bases map to TRBD1. There are 15 residues in the CDR3. V lost 1 base, J lost 3 bases, and 6 bases stayed unmatched. The germline CDR1 and CDR2 sequences are WSHSY and SAAADI. The CDR3, as DNA: TGCGCCAGCAGTGAGTGGTTAGGGGGCCGCTACGAGCAGTACTTC. Protein product: CASSEWLGGRYEQYF.

The V gene is TRBV14, the J gene TRBJ2-1; 10 nucleotides align to TRBD2. Germline lookup yields CDR1 SGHDN and CDR2 FVKESK. This CDR3 spans 17 amino acids. V lost 3 bases, J lost 4 bases, and 9 bases stayed unmatched. CDR3 sequence (DNA): TGTGCCAGCAGCCAGTCTAGCGGGAGTATATCGTACAATGAGCAGTTCTTC. Translation gives CASSQSSGSISYNEQFF. The variable domain in full, with the rest retrieved from reference TRBV14 and TRBJ2-1, is EAGVTQFPSHSVIEKGQTVTLRCDPISGHDNLYWYRRVMGKEIKFLLHFVKESKQDESGMPNNRFLAERTGGTYSTLKVQPAELEDSGVYFCASSQSSGSISYNEQFFGPGTRLTVL.

The chain recombines TRBV7-6 with TRBJ2-5; TRBD2 matches 7 bases. Per the germline V gene, CDR1 is SGHVS and CDR2 is FNYEAQ. The CDR3 extends over 13 amino acids. V lost 2 bases and J lost 3; bases outside the gene matches: 0. The CDR3 DNA reads as TGTGCCAGCAGCTTACTAGCGGAAGAGACCCAGTACTTC. Its protein is CASSLLAEETQYF.

The chain links TRBV6-5 to TRBJ1-3, with 7 positions matching TRBD1. The CDR3 runs to 14 residues. V shed 7 bases and J 5 bases; nucleotides not matched to a gene: 8. The V gene's germline CDR1 is MNHEY and CDR2 SVGAGI. This CDR3 is CASTARDSRNTIYF. The CDR3 DNA sequence: TGTGCCAGCACCGCGAGGGACAGCCGAAACACCATATATTTT.

The chain recombines TRBV6-5 with TRBJ2-5; 7 bases line up with TRBD1. Germline V CDR1 and CDR2: MNHEY, SVGAGI. V dropped 7 bases and J dropped 5; count of bases not matched to a gene: 10. The CDR3 runs 14 residues. DNA for the CDR3: TGTGCCAGCACCACCCGAGGGGGCCGGGAGACCCAGTACTTC. Protein: CASTTRGGRETQYF.

The chain joins TRBV6-1 to TRBJ1-2, with D perhaps TRBD1 (6 bases). This CDR3 is 15 amino acids long. Trimming stripped 2 bases from V and 7 bases from J, with 17 bases between. CDR1 is MNHNS and CDR2 is SASEGT in the germline V gene. The CDR3 region is CASSERDISSGGYTF. The CDR3 coding sequence is TGTGCCAGCAGTGAAAGGGACATATCATCGGGTGGCTACACCTTC.

V usage is TRBV4-1 and J usage is TRBJ2-7; 8 bases line up with TRBD1. This CDR3 is 14 amino acids long. Germline CDR1 MGHRA, CDR2 YSYEKL. V lost 4 bases and J lost 7; bases outside the gene matches: 9. The CDR3 sequence: CASSLGQGTGEQYF. The CDR3 region has the DNA TGCGCCAGCAGCCTAGGACAGGGAACGGGGGAGCAGTACTTC.

J is TRBJ1-1 and V is TRBV7-9; possible D gene TRBD1, 6 bases. The CDR3 has 15 amino acids. CDR1 is SEHNR, CDR2 FQNEAQ, per germline (reference sequence). V dropped 4 bases and J dropped 0 bases, with 12 bases sitting between them. The CDR3 region is CASSSGQNMNTEAFF. The DNA of the CDR3 is TGTGCCAGCAGCTCCGGACAGAACATGAACACTGAAGCTTTCTTT.

The rearrangement uses TRBV9 and TRBJ2-3; 9 bases fit TRBD2. Losses at the gene ends were 0 bases for V and 3 bases for J; bases not matched to a gene: 17. Looked up from germline, CDR1 is SGDLS and CDR2 is YYNGEE. The CDR3 loop spans 20 amino acids. For the CDR3, the DNA is TGTGCCAGCAGCGTAGCTCTGGGGGGAGCGGGAGGCCGGGGGACAGATACGCAGTATTTT. Amino acid sequence: CASSVALGGAGGRGTDTQYF.